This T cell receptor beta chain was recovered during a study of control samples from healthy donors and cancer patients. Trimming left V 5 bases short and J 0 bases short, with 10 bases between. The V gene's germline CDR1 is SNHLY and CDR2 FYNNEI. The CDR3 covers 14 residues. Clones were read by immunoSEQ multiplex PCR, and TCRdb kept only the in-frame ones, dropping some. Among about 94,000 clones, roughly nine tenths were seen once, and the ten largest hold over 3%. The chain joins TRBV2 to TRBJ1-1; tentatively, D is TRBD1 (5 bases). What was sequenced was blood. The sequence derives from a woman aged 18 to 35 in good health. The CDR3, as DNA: TGTGCCAGCAGTAGACGACAGATGAACACTGAAGCTTTCTTT. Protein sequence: CASSRRQMNTEAFF. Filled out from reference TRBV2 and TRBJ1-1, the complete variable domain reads EPEVTQTPSHQVTQMGQEVILRCVPISNHLYFYWYRQILGQKVEFLVSFYNNEISEKSEIFDDQFSVERPDGSNFTLKIRSTKLEDSAMYFCASSRRQMNTEAFFGQGTRLTVV.